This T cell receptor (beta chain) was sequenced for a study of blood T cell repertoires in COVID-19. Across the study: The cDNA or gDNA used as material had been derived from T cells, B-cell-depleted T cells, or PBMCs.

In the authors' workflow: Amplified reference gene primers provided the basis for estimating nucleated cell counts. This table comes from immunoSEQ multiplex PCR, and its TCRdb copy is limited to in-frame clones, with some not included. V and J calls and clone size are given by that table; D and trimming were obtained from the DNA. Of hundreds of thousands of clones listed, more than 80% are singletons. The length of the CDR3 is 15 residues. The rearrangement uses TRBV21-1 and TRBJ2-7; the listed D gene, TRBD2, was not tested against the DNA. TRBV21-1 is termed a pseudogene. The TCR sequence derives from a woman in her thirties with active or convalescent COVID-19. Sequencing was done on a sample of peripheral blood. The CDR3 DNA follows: TGTGCCAGCAGCAAAGAAGAGCGGTTCTCCTACGAGCAGTACTTC. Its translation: CASSKEERFSYEQYF.